This paragraph reports one TCR beta chain. CDR1 is SGHNT and CDR2 is YYREEE in the germline V gene (reference sequence). The CDR3 is made up of 15 amino acids. V lost 4 bases and J lost 7, with 21 bases in between. The sample comes from a study of shared clonotypes between healthy human individuals. Genomic DNA of each subset was evenly split across several immunoSEQ plates. Clones were read by immunoSEQ multiplex PCR, and TCRdb kept only the in-frame ones, dropping some. The repertoire has more than 400,000 clones, around 95% of them found once; the top ten carry approximately 0.067%. Source material: naive CD4+ T cells sorted from blood. The subset is: CD45RA+ positively selected. The rearrangement uses TRBV5-4 and TRBJ2-7; a possible D gene is TRBD1 (7 bases). This TCR derives from a woman in her twenties or thirties in good health. CDR3 residues: CASSRGGTEYGEQYF. CDR3 nucleotide sequence: TGTGCCAGCAGCCGTGGAGGGACAGAGTACGGTGAGCAGTACTTC.